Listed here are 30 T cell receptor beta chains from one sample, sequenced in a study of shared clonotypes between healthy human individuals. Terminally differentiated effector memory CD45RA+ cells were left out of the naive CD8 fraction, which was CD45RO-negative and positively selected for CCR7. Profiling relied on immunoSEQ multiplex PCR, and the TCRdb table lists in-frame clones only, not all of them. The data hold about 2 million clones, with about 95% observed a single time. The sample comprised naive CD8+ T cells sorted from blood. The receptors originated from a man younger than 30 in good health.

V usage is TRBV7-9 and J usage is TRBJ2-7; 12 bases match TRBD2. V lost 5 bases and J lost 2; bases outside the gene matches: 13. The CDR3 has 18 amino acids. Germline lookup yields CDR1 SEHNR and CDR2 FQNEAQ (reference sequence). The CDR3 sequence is CASSRTRGLAGITYEQYF. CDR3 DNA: TGTGCCAGCAGCCGAACCCGCGGACTAGCGGGAATCACCTACGAGCAGTACTTC. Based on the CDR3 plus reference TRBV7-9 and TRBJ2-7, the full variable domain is DTGVSQNPRHKITKRGQNVTFRCDPISEHNRLYWYRQTLGQGPEFLTYFQNEAQLEKSRLLSDRFSAERPKGSFSTLEIQRTEQGDSAMYLCASSRTRGLAGITYEQYFGPGTRLTVT.

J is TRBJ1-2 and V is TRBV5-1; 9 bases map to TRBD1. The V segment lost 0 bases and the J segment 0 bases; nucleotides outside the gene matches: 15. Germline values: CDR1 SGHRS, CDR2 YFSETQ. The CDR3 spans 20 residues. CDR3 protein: CASSLEAERNTGGPNYGYTF. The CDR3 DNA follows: TGCGCCAGCAGCTTGGAAGCTGAGAGAAACACAGGGGGCCCTAACTATGGCTACACCTTC. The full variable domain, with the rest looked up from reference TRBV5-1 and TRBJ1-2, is KAGVTQTPRYLIKTRGQQVTLSCSPISGHRSVSWYQQTPGQGLQFLFEYFSETQRNKGNFPGRFSGRQFSNSRSEMNVSTLELGDSALYLCASSLEAERNTGGPNYGYTFGSGTRLTVV.

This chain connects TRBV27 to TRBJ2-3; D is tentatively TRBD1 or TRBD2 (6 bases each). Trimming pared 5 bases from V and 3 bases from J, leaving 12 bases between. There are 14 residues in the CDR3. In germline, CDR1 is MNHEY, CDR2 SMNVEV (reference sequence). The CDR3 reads CASSVRGGTDTQYF. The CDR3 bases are TGTGCCAGCAGTGTACGAGGGGGGACAGATACGCAGTATTTT.

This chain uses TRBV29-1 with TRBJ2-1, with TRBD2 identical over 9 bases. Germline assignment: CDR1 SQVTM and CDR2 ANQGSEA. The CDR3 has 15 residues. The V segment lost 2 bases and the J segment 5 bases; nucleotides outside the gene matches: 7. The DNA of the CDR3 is TGCAGCGTTGAATCGGGTAGCGGGGGAAACAATGAGCAGTTCTTC. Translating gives CSVESGSGGNNEQFF.

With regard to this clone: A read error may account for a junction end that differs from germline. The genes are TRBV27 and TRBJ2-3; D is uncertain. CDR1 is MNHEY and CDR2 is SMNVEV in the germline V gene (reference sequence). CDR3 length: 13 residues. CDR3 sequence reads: CASSFSSSSEMHF. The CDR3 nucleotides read TGTGCCAGCAGTTTCTCCAGTTCGAGCGAGATGCATTTT.

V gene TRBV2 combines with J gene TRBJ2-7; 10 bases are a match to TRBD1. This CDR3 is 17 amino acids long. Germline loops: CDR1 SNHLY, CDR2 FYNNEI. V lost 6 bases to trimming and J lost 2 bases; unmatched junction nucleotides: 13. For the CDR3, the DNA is TGTGCCAGCAGCCTGGGACAGGGGAGCGTTAAGCCCTACGAGCAGTACTTC. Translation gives CASSLGQGSVKPYEQYF.

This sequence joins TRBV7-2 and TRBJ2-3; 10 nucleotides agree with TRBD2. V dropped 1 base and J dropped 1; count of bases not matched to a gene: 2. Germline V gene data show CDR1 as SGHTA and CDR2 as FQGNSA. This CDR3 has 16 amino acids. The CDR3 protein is CASSLVLAGGTDTQYF. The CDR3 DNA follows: TGTGCCAGCAGCTTAGTTCTAGCGGGAGGCACAGATACGCAGTATTTT.

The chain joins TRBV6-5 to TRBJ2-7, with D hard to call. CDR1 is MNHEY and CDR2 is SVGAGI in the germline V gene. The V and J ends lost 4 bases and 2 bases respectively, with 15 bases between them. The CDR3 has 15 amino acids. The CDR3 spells CASSSGTMGTYEQYF. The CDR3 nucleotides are TGTGCCAGCAGTTCCGGAACTATGGGGACCTACGAGCAGTACTTC.

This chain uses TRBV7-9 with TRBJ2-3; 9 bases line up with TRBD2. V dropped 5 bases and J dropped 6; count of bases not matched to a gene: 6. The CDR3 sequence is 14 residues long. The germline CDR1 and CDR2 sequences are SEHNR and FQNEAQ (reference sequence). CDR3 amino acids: CASSISGSKDTQYF. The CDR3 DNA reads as TGTGCCAGCAGCATTAGCGGGAGTAAGGATACGCAGTATTTT.

CDR3 in amino acids: CASSQAPPSGGSSYEQYF. CDR3 bases: TGCGCCAGCAGCCAAGCCCCTCCTAGCGGGGGCTCCTCCTACGAGCAGTACTTC. The V call is TRBV4-1, the J call TRBJ2-7; TRBD2 aligns across 10 bases. CDR3 length equals 18 residues. V lost 1 base to trimming and J lost 0 bases; unmatched junction nucleotides: 9. Germline assignment: CDR1 MGHRA and CDR2 YSYEKL.

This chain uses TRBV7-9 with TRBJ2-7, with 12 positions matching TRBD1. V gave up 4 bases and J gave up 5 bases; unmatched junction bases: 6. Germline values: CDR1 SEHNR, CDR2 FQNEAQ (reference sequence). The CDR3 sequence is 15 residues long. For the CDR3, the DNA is TGTGCCAGCAGCTACGGGACAGGGGGCTTAGACGAGCAGTACTTC. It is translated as CASSYGTGGLDEQYF.

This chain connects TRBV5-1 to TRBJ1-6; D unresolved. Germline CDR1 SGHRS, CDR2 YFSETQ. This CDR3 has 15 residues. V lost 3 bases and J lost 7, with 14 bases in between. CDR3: CASSWEGPWNSPLHF. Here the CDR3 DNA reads TGCGCCAGCAGCTGGGAGGGTCCATGGAATTCACCCCTCCACTTT.

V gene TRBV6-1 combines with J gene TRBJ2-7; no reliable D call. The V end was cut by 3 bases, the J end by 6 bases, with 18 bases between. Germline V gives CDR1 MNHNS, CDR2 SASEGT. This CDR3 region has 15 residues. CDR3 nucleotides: TGTGCCAGCAGTGATGATCGGCCACCGAGGCGCGAGCAGTACTTC. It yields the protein CASSDDRPPRREQYF.

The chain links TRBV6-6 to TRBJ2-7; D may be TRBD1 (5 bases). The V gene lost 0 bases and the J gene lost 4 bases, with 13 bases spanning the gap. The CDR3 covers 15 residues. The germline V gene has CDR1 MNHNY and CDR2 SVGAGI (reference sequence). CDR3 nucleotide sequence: TGTGCCAGCAGTTACTCGGACAATGGACCTTACGAGCAGTACTTC. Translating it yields CASSYSDNGPYEQYF.

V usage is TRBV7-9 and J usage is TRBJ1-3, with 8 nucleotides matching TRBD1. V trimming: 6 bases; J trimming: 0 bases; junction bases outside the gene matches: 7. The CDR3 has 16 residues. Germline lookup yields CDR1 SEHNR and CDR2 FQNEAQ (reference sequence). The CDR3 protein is CASSTPGTGSGNTIYF. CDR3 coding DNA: TGTGCCAGCAGTACCCCCGGGACAGGCTCTGGAAACACCATATATTTT.

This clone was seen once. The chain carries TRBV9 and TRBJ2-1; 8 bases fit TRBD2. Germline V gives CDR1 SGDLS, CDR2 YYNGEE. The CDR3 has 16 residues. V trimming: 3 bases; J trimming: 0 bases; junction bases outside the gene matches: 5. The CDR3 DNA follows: TGTGCCAGCAGCGGAAAACTAGCGGACTCCTACAATGAGCAGTTCTTC. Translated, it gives CASSGKLADSYNEQFF.

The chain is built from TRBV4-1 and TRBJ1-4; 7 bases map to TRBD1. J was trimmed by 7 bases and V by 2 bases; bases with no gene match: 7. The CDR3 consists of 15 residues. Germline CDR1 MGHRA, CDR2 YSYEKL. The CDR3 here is CASSQPGQSGEKLFF. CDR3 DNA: TGCGCCAGCAGCCAACCGGGACAGTCCGGTGAAAAACTGTTTTTT.

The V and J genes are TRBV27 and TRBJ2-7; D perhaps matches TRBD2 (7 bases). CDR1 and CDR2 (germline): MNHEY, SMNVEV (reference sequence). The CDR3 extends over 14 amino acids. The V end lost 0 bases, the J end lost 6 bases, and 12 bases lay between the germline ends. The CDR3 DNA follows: TGTGCCAGCAGTTTATCTGTGGGGGGGCGCGAGCAGTACTTC. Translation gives CASSLSVGGREQYF.

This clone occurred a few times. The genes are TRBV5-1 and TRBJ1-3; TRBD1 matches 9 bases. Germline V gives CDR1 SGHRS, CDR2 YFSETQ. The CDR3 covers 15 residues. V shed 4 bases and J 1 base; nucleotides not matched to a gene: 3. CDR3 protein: CASSQGTGSGNTIYF. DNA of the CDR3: TGCGCCAGCAGCCAAGGGACAGGGTCTGGAAACACCATATATTTT. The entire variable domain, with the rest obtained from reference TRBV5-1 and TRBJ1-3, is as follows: KAGVTQTPRYLIKTRGQQVTLSCSPISGHRSVSWYQQTPGQGLQFLFEYFSETQRNKGNFPGRFSGRQFSNSRSEMNVSTLELGDSALYLCASSQGTGSGNTIYFGEGSWLTVV.

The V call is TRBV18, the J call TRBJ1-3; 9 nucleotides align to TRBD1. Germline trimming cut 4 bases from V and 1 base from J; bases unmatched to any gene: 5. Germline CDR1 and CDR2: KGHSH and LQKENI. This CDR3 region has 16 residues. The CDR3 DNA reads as TGTGCCAGCTCACTCGGACAGGGGACGTCTGGAAACACCATATATTTT. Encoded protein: CASSLGQGTSGNTIYF. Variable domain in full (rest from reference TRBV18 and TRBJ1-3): NAGVMQNPRHLVRRRGQEARLRCSPMKGHSHVYWYRQLPEEGLKFMVYLQKENIIDESGMPKERFSAEFPKEGPSILRIQQVVRGDSAAYFCASSLGQGTSGNTIYFGEGSWLTVV.

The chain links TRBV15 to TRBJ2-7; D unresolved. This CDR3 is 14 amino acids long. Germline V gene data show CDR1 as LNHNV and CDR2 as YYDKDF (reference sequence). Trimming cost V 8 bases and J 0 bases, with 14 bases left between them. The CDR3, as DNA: TGTGCCACCGCTATTAGTGCATCCTCCTACGAGCAGTACTTC. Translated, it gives CATAISASSYEQYF.

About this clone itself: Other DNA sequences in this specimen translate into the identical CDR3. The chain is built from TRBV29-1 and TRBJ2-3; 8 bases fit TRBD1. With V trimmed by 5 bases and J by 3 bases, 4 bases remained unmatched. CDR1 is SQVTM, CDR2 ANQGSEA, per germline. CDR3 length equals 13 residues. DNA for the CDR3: TGCAGCGTTTACAGGGGGATGACAGATACGCAGTATTTT. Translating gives CSVYRGMTDTQYF.

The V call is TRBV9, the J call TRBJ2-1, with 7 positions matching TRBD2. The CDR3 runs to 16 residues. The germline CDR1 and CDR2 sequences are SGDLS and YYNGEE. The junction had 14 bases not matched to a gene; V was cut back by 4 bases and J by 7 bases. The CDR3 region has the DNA TGTGCCAGCAGCCCCAGTGGGCGGGAGCGACAAAATGAGCAGTTCTTC. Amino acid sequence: CASSPSGRERQNEQFF.

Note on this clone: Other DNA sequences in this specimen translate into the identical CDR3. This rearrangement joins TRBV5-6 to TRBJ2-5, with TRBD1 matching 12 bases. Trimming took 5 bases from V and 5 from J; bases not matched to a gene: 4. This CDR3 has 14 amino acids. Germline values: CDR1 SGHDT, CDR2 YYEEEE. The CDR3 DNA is TGTGCCAGCAGTTGGGACAGGGGGCTGGAGACCCAGTACTTC. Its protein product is CASSWDRGLETQYF.

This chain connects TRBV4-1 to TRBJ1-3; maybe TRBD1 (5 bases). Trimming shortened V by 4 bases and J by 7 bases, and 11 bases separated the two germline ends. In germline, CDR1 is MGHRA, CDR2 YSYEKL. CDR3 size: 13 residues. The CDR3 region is CASSPIGVNTIYF. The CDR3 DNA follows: TGCGCCAGCAGCCCGATAGGGGTCAACACCATATATTTT.

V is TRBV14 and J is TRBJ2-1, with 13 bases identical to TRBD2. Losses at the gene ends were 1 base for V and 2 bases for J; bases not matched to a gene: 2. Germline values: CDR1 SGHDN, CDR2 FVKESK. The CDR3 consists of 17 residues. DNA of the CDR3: TGTGCCAGCAGCCAAGCGACTAGCGGGGGGCCCTACAATGAGCAGTTCTTC. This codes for CASSQATSGGPYNEQFF. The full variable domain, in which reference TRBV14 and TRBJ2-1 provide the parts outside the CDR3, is EAGVTQFPSHSVIEKGQTVTLRCDPISGHDNLYWYRRVMGKEIKFLLHFVKESKQDESGMPNNRFLAERTGGTYSTLKVQPAELEDSGVYFCASSQATSGGPYNEQFFGPGTRLTVL.

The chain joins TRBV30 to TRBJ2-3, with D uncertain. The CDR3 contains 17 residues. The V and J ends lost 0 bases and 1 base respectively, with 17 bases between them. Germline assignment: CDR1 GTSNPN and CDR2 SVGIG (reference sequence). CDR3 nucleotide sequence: TGTGCCTGGAGTGTAGGGCTTGGGGTACCTGGCACAGATACGCAGTATTTT. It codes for CAWSVGLGVPGTDTQYF.

CDR3 sequence: CASSLRQGHNEQFF. The CDR3, as DNA: TGTGCCAGCAGCTTGCGACAGGGCCACAATGAGCAGTTCTTC. The chain links TRBV7-2 to TRBJ2-1, with TRBD1 identical over 7 bases. V lost 3 bases and J lost 5; bases outside the gene matches: 4. In germline, CDR1 is SGHTA, CDR2 FQGNSA. CDR3 length: 14 amino acids. Combining the CDR3 with reference TRBV7-2 and TRBJ2-1 gives the whole variable domain GAGVSQSPSNKVTEKGKDVELRCDPISGHTALYWYRQSLGQGLEFLIYFQGNSAPDKSGLPSDRFSAERTGGSVSTLTIQRTQQEDSAVYLCASSLRQGHNEQFFGPGTRLTVL.

The CDR3 is CASSATGPLNTEAFF. DNA of the CDR3: TGTGCCAGCAGCGCCACGGGACCCCTGAACACTGAAGCTTTCTTT. The chain joins TRBV9 to TRBJ1-1, with TRBD1 as a possible D gene (5 bases). The CDR3 runs 15 residues. Trimming stripped 3 bases from V and 0 bases from J, with 12 bases between. The germline gives CDR1 SGDLS, CDR2 YYNGEE.

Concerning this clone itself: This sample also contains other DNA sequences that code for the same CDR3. The CDR3 region has the DNA TGTGCCAGCAGCGTGGGGGGAGGCACCTACAATGAGCAGTTCTTC. It codes for CASSVGGGTYNEQFF. V usage is TRBV9 and J usage is TRBJ2-1, with D perhaps matching TRBD2 (6 bases). Trimming stripped 2 bases from V and 2 bases from J, with 11 bases between. Germline assignment: CDR1 SGDLS and CDR2 YYNGEE. The CDR3 is made up of 15 amino acids. Full variable domain (rest looked up from reference TRBV9 and TRBJ2-1): DSGVTQTPKHLITATGQRVTLRCSPRSGDLSVYWYQQSLDQGLQFLIQYYNGEERAKGNILERFSAQQFPDLHSELNLSSLELGDSALYFCASSVGGGTYNEQFFGPGTRLTVL.